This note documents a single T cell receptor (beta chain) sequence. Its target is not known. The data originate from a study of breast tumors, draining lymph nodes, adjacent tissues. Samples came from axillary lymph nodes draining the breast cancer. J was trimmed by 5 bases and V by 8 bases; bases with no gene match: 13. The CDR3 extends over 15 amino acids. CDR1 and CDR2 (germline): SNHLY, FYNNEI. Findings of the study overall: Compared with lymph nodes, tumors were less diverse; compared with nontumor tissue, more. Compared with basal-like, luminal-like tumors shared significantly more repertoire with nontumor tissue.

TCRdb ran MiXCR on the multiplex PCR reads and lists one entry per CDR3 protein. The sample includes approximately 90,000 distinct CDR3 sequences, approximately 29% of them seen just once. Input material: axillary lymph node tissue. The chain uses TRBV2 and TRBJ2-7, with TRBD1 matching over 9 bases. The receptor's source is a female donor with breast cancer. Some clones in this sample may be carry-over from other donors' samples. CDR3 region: CASGEDGTGFDEQYF. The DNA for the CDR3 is TGTGCCAGCGGGGAGGACGGGACAGGGTTCGACGAGCAGTACTTC.